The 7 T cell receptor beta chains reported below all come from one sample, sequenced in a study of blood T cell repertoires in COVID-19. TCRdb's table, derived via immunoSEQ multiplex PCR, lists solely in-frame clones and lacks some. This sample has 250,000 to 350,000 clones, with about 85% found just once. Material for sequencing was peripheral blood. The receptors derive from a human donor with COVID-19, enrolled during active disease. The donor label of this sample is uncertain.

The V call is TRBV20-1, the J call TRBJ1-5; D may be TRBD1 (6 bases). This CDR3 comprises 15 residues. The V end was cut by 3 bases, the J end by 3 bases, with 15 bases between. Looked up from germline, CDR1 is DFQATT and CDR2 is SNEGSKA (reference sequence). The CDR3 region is CSASPFDRFNQPQHF. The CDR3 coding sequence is TGCAGTGCTAGTCCCTTCGACAGGTTCAATCAGCCCCAGCATTTT.

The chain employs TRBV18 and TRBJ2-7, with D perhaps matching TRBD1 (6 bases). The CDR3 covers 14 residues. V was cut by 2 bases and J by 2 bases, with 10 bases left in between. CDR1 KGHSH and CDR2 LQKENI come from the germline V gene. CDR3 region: CASSPAKGAYEQYF. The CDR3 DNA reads TGTGCCAGCTCACCAGCCAAGGGGGCCTACGAGCAGTACTTC.

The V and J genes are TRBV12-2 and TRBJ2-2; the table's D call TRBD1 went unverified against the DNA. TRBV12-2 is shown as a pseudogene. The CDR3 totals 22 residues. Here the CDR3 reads CASRLMPFGGHSARSFTGELFF. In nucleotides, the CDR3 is TGTGCAAGTCGCTTGATGCCTTTTGGGGGCCATTCCGCCAGAAGTTTCACCGGGGAGCTGTTTTTT.

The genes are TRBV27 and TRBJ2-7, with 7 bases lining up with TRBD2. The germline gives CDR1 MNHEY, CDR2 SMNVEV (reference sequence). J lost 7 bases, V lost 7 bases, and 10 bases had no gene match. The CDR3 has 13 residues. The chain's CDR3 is CASTQNPGGEQYF. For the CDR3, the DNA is TGTGCCAGCACCCAAAATCCCGGGGGGGAGCAGTACTTC.

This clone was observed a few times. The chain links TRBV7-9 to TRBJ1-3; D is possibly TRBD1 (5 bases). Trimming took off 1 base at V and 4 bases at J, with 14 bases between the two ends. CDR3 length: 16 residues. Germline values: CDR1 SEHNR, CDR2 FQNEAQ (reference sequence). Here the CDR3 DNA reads TGTGCCAGCAGCTTAGGGGAGGGGAGATACGGAAACACCATATATTTT. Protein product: CASSLGEGRYGNTIYF.

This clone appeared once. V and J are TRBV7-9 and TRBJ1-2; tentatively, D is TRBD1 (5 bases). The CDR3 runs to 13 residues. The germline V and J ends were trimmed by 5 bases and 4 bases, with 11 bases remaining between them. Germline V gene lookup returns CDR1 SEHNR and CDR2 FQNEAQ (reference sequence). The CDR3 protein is CASSETGGYGYTF. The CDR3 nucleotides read TGTGCCAGCAGCGAGACGGGGGGCTATGGCTACACCTTC.

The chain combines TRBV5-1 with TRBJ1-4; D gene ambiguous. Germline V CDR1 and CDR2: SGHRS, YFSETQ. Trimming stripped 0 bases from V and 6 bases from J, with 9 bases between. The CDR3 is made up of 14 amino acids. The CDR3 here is CASSLAGSDEKLFF. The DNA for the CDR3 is TGCGCCAGCAGCTTGGCCGGTTCGGATGAAAAACTGTTTTTT.